This entry lists 8 T cell receptor beta chains sequenced from one sample in a study of Ad26.COV2.S vaccination and SARS-CoV-2 variants. Treatment specified: some 19 received Ad26.COV2.S at low or high dose, single or two shots; several received placebo; per-sample allocation not given. Sampling was performed 63 days after the first vaccine or placebo injection. Here immunoSEQ multiplex PCR was the method, and the copy in TCRdb shows in-frame clones only, minus some. This table holds roughly 330,000 clones, roughly 90% found once. This specimen consisted of peripheral blood, obtained in a trial of Ad26.COV2.S vaccine versus placebo. These receptor sequences come from a person aged 18-60 years who received the Ad26.COV2.S COVID-19 vaccine or a placebo.

This sequence joins TRBV27 and TRBJ1-2; TRBD1 might be the D (5 bases). V lost 8 bases and J lost 5, with 12 bases in between. The germline CDR1 and CDR2 sequences are MNHEY and SMNVEV (reference sequence). The CDR3 has 12 residues. The CDR3 loop reads CASHGGGYGYTF. In DNA form, the CDR3 reads TGTGCCAGCCACGGGGGAGGGTATGGCTACACCTTC.

V is TRBV5-4 and J is TRBJ1-3, with TRBD1 matching over 7 bases. CDR3 length equals 17 residues. Germline CDR1 reads SGHNT; CDR2 reads YYREEE (reference sequence). The V and J ends lost 5 bases and 0 bases, in that order; junction bases with no gene match: 11. CDR3 nucleotide sequence: TGTGCCAGCAGTCCACATTTGACAGGGCCCTCTGGAAACACCATATATTTT. Protein product: CASSPHLTGPSGNTIYF.

This rearrangement joins TRBV6-2 or TRBV6-3 to TRBJ1-5; perhaps TRBD1 as D (6 bases). CDR1 is MNHEY and CDR2 is SVGEGT in the germline V gene. The CDR3 covers 15 residues. Trimming removed 4 bases from V and 5 bases from J, with 15 bases in between. The chain's CDR3 is CASSFDNRVDQPQHF. CDR3 DNA: TGTGCCAGCAGTTTTGACAACAGGGTTGATCAGCCCCAGCATTTT.

The J gene is TRBJ2-1, the V gene TRBV2, with D unresolved. Trimming cost V 6 bases and J 3 bases, with 6 bases left between them. CDR3 size: 12 residues. CDR1 and CDR2 (germline): SNHLY, FYNNEI. As DNA, the CDR3 is TGTGCCAGCAGCTCTTTCTACAATGAGCAGTTCTTC. It specifies CASSSFYNEQFF.

This chain joins TRBV6-5 and TRBJ1-1; 9 nucleotides align to TRBD1. CDR3 length equals 15 residues. Trimming cost V 4 bases and J 3 bases; bases outside gene matches: 6. Germline assignment: CDR1 MNHEY and CDR2 SVGAGI. The CDR3 bases are TGTGCCAGCAGTTGGGGGGACAGGGAGGACACTGAAGCTTTCTTT. It translates to CASSWGDREDTEAFF.

CDR3 bases: TGTGCCAGCAACACACGAAGTTGGCAGGGGCCATATCCTAACTATGGCTACACCTTC. Translation gives CASNTRSWQGPYPNYGYTF. The gene calls are TRBV7-2 and TRBJ1-2; a possible D gene is TRBD1 (6 bases). With 7 bases removed from V and 0 bases from J, the gap between germline ends came to 27 bases. Germline V lookup: CDR1 SGHTA, CDR2 FQGNSA. The CDR3 totals 19 residues.

The V call is TRBV6-5, the J call TRBJ2-3; D unresolved. This CDR3 is 13 amino acids long. V was trimmed by 2 bases and J by 5 bases, leaving 8 bases between them. Germline V lookup: CDR1 MNHEY, CDR2 SVGAGI. CDR3 in amino acids: CASSYELGDTQYF. The DNA for the CDR3 is TGTGCCAGCAGTTACGAGCTAGGAGATACGCAGTATTTT.

This rearrangement joins TRBV7-9 to TRBJ1-2; 7 bases map to TRBD1. Trimming took 5 bases from V and 1 from J; bases not matched to a gene: 7. Germline assignment: CDR1 SEHNR and CDR2 FQNEAQ (reference sequence). There are 15 residues in the CDR3. CDR3 in DNA: TGTGCCAGCAGCCCAAGGACAGGTTATAACTATGGCTACACCTTC. This codes for CASSPRTGYNYGYTF. Full variable domain (remainder filled in from reference TRBV7-9 and TRBJ1-2): DTGVSQNPRHKITKRGQNVTFRCDPISEHNRLYWYRQTLGQGPEFLTYFQNEAQLEKSRLLSDRFSAERPKGSFSTLEIQRTEQGDSAMYLCASSPRTGYNYGYTFGSGTRLTVV.